Listed below are T cell receptor beta chains from one sample, sequenced in a study of CD8+CD57+ T cells in acquired aplastic anemia. TCRdb processed the reads anew with MiXCR; each CDR3 protein has one entry. The table lists about 170,000 distinct CDR3 sequences, about three fifths of them singletons. The specimen sequenced was sorted CD4+, CD8+, or CD8+CD57+ T cells (not recorded which) from PBMCs. All receptors come from a human donor in good health. Both conserved end residues are part of each CDR3. A D gene is named only where the DNA matches it firmly. Clone sizes are given selectively: once, few, many, or a class where the clone is expanded.

CDR3,DNA,D,J,size,V
CAISELGTATDTQYF,TGTGCCATCAGTGAATTGGGGACAGCCACAGATACGCAGTATTTT,TRBD1,TRBJ2-3,.,TRBV10-3
CASRGTGQYF,TGTGCCAGCAGGGGAACGGGGCAGTACTTC,.,TRBJ2-7,.,TRBV2
CASSLVGGGSYGYTF,TGTGCCAGCAGCTTAGTAGGGGGAGGGTCCTATGGCTACACCTTC,.,TRBJ1-2,.,TRBV7-9
CASSYHNRVFSGNTIYF,TGTGCCAGCAGCTACCATAACAGGGTATTCTCTGGAAACACCATATATTTT,.,TRBJ1-3,once,TRBV7-2
CASSMTGMNTEAFF,TGTGCCAGCAGCATGACAGGGATGAACACTGAAGCTTTCTTT,TRBD1,TRBJ1-1,.,TRBV7-6
CASSISGRGSGETQYF,TGTGCCAGCAGCATAAGCGGTAGGGGAAGCGGGGAGACCCAGTACTTC,.,TRBJ2-5,.,TRBV7-2
CATSDIAGGEDEQFF,TGTGCCACCAGTGATATAGCGGGAGGGGAAGATGAGCAGTTCTTC,TRBD2,TRBJ2-1,many,TRBV24-1
CASSQRLIQETQYF,TGCGCCAGCAGCCAAAGACTCATTCAAGAGACCCAGTACTTC,.,TRBJ2-5,few,TRBV4-1
CATSSDRDTYYEQYF,TGTGCCACCAGCAGCGACCGGGACACCTACTACGAGCAGTACTTC,.,TRBJ2-7,.,TRBV15
CAISRTGIKDTEAFF,TGTGCCATCAGCCGGACAGGGATTAAGGACACTGAAGCTTTCTTT,TRBD1,TRBJ1-1,.,TRBV10-3
CASSVGGGEQFF,TGTGCCAGCAGCGTAGGGGGAGGGGAGCAGTTCTTC,TRBD2,TRBJ2-1,many,TRBV9
CASSSDPDGPNYGYTF,TGTGCCAGCAGCTCGGACCCGGACGGACCGAACTATGGCTACACCTTC,.,TRBJ1-2,many,TRBV7-8
CSVGENTEAFF,TGCAGCGTTGGGGAGAACACTGAAGCTTTCTTT,.,TRBJ1-1,.,TRBV29-1
CARRQDGYPQHF,TGTGCCAGACGACAGGACGGTTACCCCCAGCATTTT,.,TRBJ1-5,.,TRBV10-3
CASSQVRPRSGNTIYF,TGTGCCAGCAGCCAAGTGCGTCCCCGCTCTGGAAACACCATATATTTT,.,TRBJ1-3,.,TRBV7-2
CAGQREARPDTQYF,TGTGCCGGTCAGCGGGAGGCTCGCCCCGATACGCAGTATTTT,TRBD2,TRBJ2-3,many,TRBV2
CASSVSGGAFNEQFF,TGTGCCAGCAGCGTTAGCGGGGGGGCGTTCAATGAGCAGTTCTTC,TRBD2,TRBJ2-1,.,TRBV5-4
CASSPDSGDSSTDTQYF,TGTGCCAGCAGCCCCGATAGCGGGGACTCCAGCACGGATACGCAGTATTTT,TRBD2,TRBJ2-3,once,TRBV7-9
CASSRAGTGTDTQYF,TGTGCCAGCAGCCGAGCCGGGACAGGGACAGATACGCAGTATTTT,TRBD1,TRBJ2-3,.,TRBV11-2
CASSAGQEEYF,TGTGCCAGCAGCGCGGGACAGGAAGAGTACTTC,TRBD1,TRBJ2-7,.,TRBV7-3
CATSGPRRGGHPDTQYF,TGTGCCACCAGTGGTCCTAGGCGGGGGGGCCACCCAGATACGCAGTATTTT,TRBD2,TRBJ2-3,once,TRBV24-1
CSVSTGLAYEQYF,TGCAGCGTGTCCACAGGGCTAGCCTACGAGCAGTACTTC,.,TRBJ2-7,many,TRBV29-1
CATSDASAGNTIYF,TGTGCCACCAGTGACGCATCCGCTGGAAACACCATATATTTT,.,TRBJ1-3,.,TRBV24-1
CASSAAGENTEAFF,TGTGCCAGCAGTGCGGCAGGGGAGAACACTGAAGCTTTCTTT,.,TRBJ1-1,.,TRBV2
CASSPPPRGSYEQYF,TGTGCCAGCAGCCCCCCACCGAGGGGTTCCTACGAGCAGTACTTC,.,TRBJ2-7,.,TRBV7-9
CASSERELGVGNQPQHF,TGTGCCAGCAGTGAAAGGGAGTTGGGGGTTGGCAATCAGCCCCAGCATTTT,.,TRBJ1-5,.,TRBV2
CATTIMEGGTQYF,TGTGCCACGACCATTATGGAAGGAGGTACGCAGTATTTT,.,TRBJ2-3,.,TRBV7-9
CASSLAQSSGRSEQYF,TGTGCCAGCAGCTTAGCGCAATCGAGCGGGAGGAGCGAGCAGTACTTC,TRBD2,TRBJ2-7,.,TRBV7-2
CASSLGTARAYEQYF,TGTGCCAGCAGCCTAGGGACAGCCCGAGCCTACGAGCAGTACTTC,TRBD1,TRBJ2-7,.,TRBV2
CATSDPFTDTQYF,TGTGCCACCAGTGATCCCTTCACAGATACGCAGTATTTT,.,TRBJ2-3,few,TRBV24-1
CASSQGASGSCKQYF,TGCGCCAGCAGCCAAGGGGCTAGCGGGAGCTGCAAGCAGTACTTC,TRBD2,TRBJ2-7,.,TRBV4-3
CASSIAGTVSGNTIYF,TGTGCCAGTAGTATCGCCGGGACAGTTTCTGGAAACACCATATATTTT,TRBD1,TRBJ1-3,few,TRBV19
CASSESPLGGGYTF,TGCGCCAGCAGTGAGTCTCCACTTGGGGGTGGCTACACCTTC,.,TRBJ1-2,.,TRBV10-2
CASSERGNEAFF,TGTGCCAGCAGTGAGCGAGGAAACGAAGCTTTCTTT,.,TRBJ1-1,.,TRBV2
CAISEMGGHSGNTIYF,TGTGCCATCAGTGAGATGGGGGGGCACTCTGGAAACACCATATATTTT,.,TRBJ1-3,.,TRBV10-3
CASSHQTGNNYGYTF,TGTGCCAGCAGCCATCAGACAGGGAATAACTATGGCTACACCTTC,TRBD1,TRBJ1-2,.,TRBV11-3
CATSREQGHGNTIYF,TGTGCCACCAGCAGAGAACAGGGTCATGGAAACACCATATATTTT,.,TRBJ1-3,.,TRBV15
CASSFGGESEKLFF,TGCGCCAGCAGCTTCGGAGGAGAGAGCGAAAAACTGTTTTTT,.,TRBJ1-4,few,TRBV5-1
CASSYLQGGSGTEAFF,TGTGCCAGCAGTTACCTCCAGGGAGGGTCCGGCACTGAAGCTTTCTTT,.,TRBJ1-1,.,TRBV6-6
CASSIGQYNQPQHF,TGTGCCAGTAGTATAGGGCAGTACAATCAGCCCCAGCATTTT,.,TRBJ1-5,.,TRBV19
CASSVGGAGELFF,TGTGCCAGCAGCGTAGGGGGAGCTGGGGAGCTGTTTTTT,.,TRBJ2-2,.,TRBV7-9
CASSLGPLLQEQFF,TGTGCTAGCAGCTTAGGGCCTTTACTTCAGGAGCAGTTCTTC,.,TRBJ2-1,.,TRBV7-7
CASSIALAGVKGETQYF,TGTGCCAGTAGTATAGCACTAGCGGGGGTGAAGGGAGAGACCCAGTACTTC,TRBD2,TRBJ2-5,.,TRBV19
CASSVAEGGRYEQYF,TGTGCCAGCAGCGTAGCTGAGGGTGGGCGGTACGAGCAGTACTTC,.,TRBJ2-7,few,TRBV9
CASSISGSSYNEQFF,TGTGCCAGTAGTATTAGCGGGAGCTCCTACAATGAGCAGTTCTTC,TRBD2,TRBJ2-1,many,TRBV19
CASSLGFSGQPQHF,TGTGCCAGCAGCTTAGGCTTCTCGGGTCAGCCCCAGCATTTT,.,TRBJ1-5,.,TRBV7-2
CASSFGDIHGDYGYTF,TGTGCCAGCAGCTTTGGGGACATCCATGGGGACTATGGCTACACCTTC,.,TRBJ1-2,.,TRBV7-2
CATSSLGLAGYNEQFF,TGTGCCACCAGCAGCTTGGGGCTAGCGGGTTACAATGAGCAGTTCTTC,TRBD2,TRBJ2-1,few,TRBV15
CASSEAGRQLAGEETQYF,TGTGCCAGCAGTGAAGCCGGCCGCCAGCTAGCGGGGGAAGAGACCCAGTACTTC,TRBD2,TRBJ2-5,.,TRBV2
CASSVTHAGGKNEQYF,TGTGCCAGCAGCGTAACCCATGCGGGAGGGAAGAACGAGCAGTACTTC,TRBD2,TRBJ2-7,many,TRBV9
CATSGRRTIETQYF,TGTGCCACCAGCGGCCGAAGGACGATCGAGACCCAGTACTTC,.,TRBJ2-5,.,TRBV15
CASSEWPGGSLYEQYF,TGTGCCAGCAGTGAATGGCCAGGGGGTTCTCTCTACGAGCAGTACTTC,TRBD1,TRBJ2-7,many,TRBV2
CSVEGGRGNTGELFF,TGCAGCGTTGAAGGAGGCAGGGGAAACACCGGGGAGCTGTTTTTT,.,TRBJ2-2,many,TRBV29-1
CSAKYYGYTF,TGCAGTGCTAAGTACTATGGCTACACCTTC,.,TRBJ1-2,few,TRBV20-1
CASSLGDRDRDNYGYTF,TGTGCCAGCAGCTTAGGGGACCGGGACAGAGATAACTATGGCTACACCTTC,TRBD1,TRBJ1-2,once,TRBV7-9
CASKPVGGGEKLFF,TGTGCCAGCAAACCCGTGGGTGGCGGAGAAAAACTGTTTTTT,.,TRBJ1-4,.,TRBV28
CASSDQTGGLSYGYTF,TGCGCCAGCAGCGACCAGACAGGGGGCCTTTCCTATGGCTACACCTTC,TRBD1,TRBJ1-2,.,TRBV5-1
CASSLSATVNEQFF,TGTGCCAGCAGCTTATCCGCGACAGTCAATGAGCAGTTCTTC,.,TRBJ2-1,.,TRBV7-9
CASSRPRAFF,TGTGCCAGCAGCCGCCCTAGGGCTTTCTTT,.,TRBJ1-1,once,TRBV7-2
CASSDFGTGTYEQYF,TGTGCCAGTTCTGATTTCGGGACAGGTACCTACGAGCAGTACTTC,TRBD1,TRBJ2-7,many,TRBV19